The rows below give T cell receptor beta chains drawn from one sample of a study of cytomegalovirus exposure and HLA in healthy donors. Sequencing used immunoSEQ multiplex PCR; TCRdb keeps in-frame clones, though not all of them. This table has more than 85,000 clones, approximately 84% appearing once. Input material: PBMCs. All receptors come from a man aged 40-49 years in good health and CMV-seronegative. Both conserved end residues are part of each CDR3.

TRBJ2-1 TRBV28 CASSAGTGDYNEQFF
TRBJ2-3 TRBV6-5 CASSPRLGKGTQYF
TRBJ1-6 TRBV5-1 CASSNTGTGNSPLHF
TRBJ2-1 TRBV5-1 CASSREGGEQFF
TRBJ1-5 TRBV19 CASSRTGNGVGNQPQHF
TRBJ1-3 TRBV6-1 CASKEGQKGNTIYF
TRBJ1-1 TRBV29-1 CSVRQGFLEAFF
TRBJ2-5 TRBV27 CASSPPTGQETQYF
TRBJ1-1 TRBV7-2 CASSPPRDRVAMSEAFF
TRBJ1-1 TRBV5-1 CASSLEGGNTEAFF
TRBJ1-1 TRBV6-1 CASRQGRYTEAFF
TRBJ2-3 TRBV5-1 CASSFSMVQASTDTQYF
TRBJ1-1 TRBV11-2 CASSQSSGTGVAFF
TRBJ1-3 TRBV5-1 CASSVTVGNTIYF
TRBJ1-5 TRBV6-5 CASSPGKPNQPQHF
TRBJ2-7 TRBV5-6 CASSLGQLYEQYF
TRBJ1-5 TRBV28 CASSPTGGSPQPQHF
TRBJ2-1 TRBV6-4 CASKGDGSYNEQFF
TRBJ1-4 TRBV28 CASSLVQGGEKLFF
TRBJ2-2 TRBV30 CAWRKGLQDTGELFF
TRBJ1-1 TRBV20-1 CSAKRNTEAFF
TRBJ1-1 TRBV5-1 CASSRNTGSTEAFF
TRBJ2-5 TRBV5-1 CASSLASQETQYF
TRBJ1-2 TRBV5-1 CASKPGGRDYGYTF
TRBJ1-1 TRBV5-1 CASSGQSLLNTEAFF
TRBJ2-3 TRBV2 CASRNLGAPGDTQYF
TRBJ2-1 TRBV19 CASSPAESSYNEQFF
TRBJ2-1 TRBV28 CASSKRAGRRYNEQFF
TRBJ1-5 TRBV7-2 CASSLDRGRQPQHF
TRBJ1-1 TRBV28 CASTLGGGLNTEAFF
TRBJ1-5 TRBV19 CASSVEAGQYNQPQHF
TRBJ1-5 TRBV2 CASSPDRAGQPQHF
TRBJ2-1 TRBV25-1 CASSDPSQRGIDNEQFF